These T cell receptor beta chains were read from a single sample in a study of identical twins. Via MiXCR, TCRdb re-called the 5' RACE reads, giving one row per CDR3 protein. The table records around 250,000 distinct CDR3 sequences, about 7.3% of them present only once. These sequences were also reported in another study, on yellow fever vaccine responses in identical twins.

The sample comprised memory (CD45RO+) T cells sorted from blood. These receptors were obtained from a young woman in good health. CDR3s include the opening cysteine and the closing phenylalanine or tryptophan. The D gene is left open where the match is weak. Rows give clone size only sometimes, using once, few, many, or a class for an expanded clone.

V gene	D gene	clone size	J gene	CDR3 protein	CDR3 DNA
TRBV20-1	.	many	TRBJ1-1	CSARRVAETEAFF	TGCAGTGCTAGAAGGGTAGCCGAGACTGAAGCTTTCTTT
TRBV15	TRBD2	many	TRBJ2-7	CATSRDLAGGYEQYF	TGTGCCACCAGCAGAGATCTAGCGGGGGGCTACGAGCAGTACTTC
TRBV6-5	.	.	TRBJ2-3	CASSYSKGRADTQYF	TGTGCCAGCAGTTACTCGAAGGGCCGGGCAGATACGCAGTATTTT
TRBV3-1	TRBD1	.	TRBJ1-1	CASSSRDRFRTEAFF	TGTGCCAGCAGCTCGCGGGACAGGTTTCGAACTGAAGCTTTCTTT
TRBV27	.	.	TRBJ2-6	CASSGLSGANVLTF	TGTGCCAGCAGTGGGTTAAGTGGGGCCAACGTCCTGACTTTC
TRBV6-5	.	few	TRBJ1-2	CASSYRPGLTANYGYTF	TGTGCCAGCAGTTACCGTCCAGGACTAACAGCTAACTATGGCTACACCTTC
TRBV5-1	TRBD2	many	TRBJ2-7	CASSPTSGTFYEQYF	TGCGCCAGCAGCCCAACCAGCGGGACTTTCTACGAGCAGTACTTC
TRBV7-2	.	few	TRBJ2-5	CASSPLGFQETQYF	TGTGCCAGCAGCCCGCTCGGGTTCCAAGAGACCCAGTACTTC
TRBV20-1	TRBD1	.	TRBJ1-4	CSAGRQGAGEKLFF	TGCAGTGCTGGGCGACAGGGGGCGGGTGAAAAACTGTTTTTT
TRBV28	.	many	TRBJ1-1	CASNEPSSLNTEAFF	TGTGCCAGCAACGAACCGAGCAGCCTGAACACTGAAGCTTTCTTT
TRBV20-1	.	.	TRBJ2-1	CSARVHGYGSYNEQFF	TGCAGTGCTAGAGTGCACGGGTACGGCTCCTACAATGAGCAGTTCTTC
TRBV24-1	.	many	TRBJ2-5	CATSDLAPQGAERETQYF	TGTGCCACCAGTGATTTGGCCCCACAAGGGGCCGAACGAGAGACCCAGTACTTC
TRBV20-1	.	few	TRBJ2-7	CSARDPGGLSYEQYF	TGCAGTGCTAGAGATCCAGGCGGGCTCTCCTACGAGCAGTACTTC
TRBV20-1	TRBD2	.	TRBJ2-1	CSATELAGGFEQFF	TGCAGTGCTACCGAACTAGCGGGAGGGTTTGAGCAGTTCTTC
TRBV5-2	.	.	TRBJ2-1	CACSLNVGTVQANEQFF	TGTGCCTGCTCCCTCAATGTGGGTACGGTTCAGGCCAATGAGCAGTTCTTC
TRBV6-1	.	many	TRBJ1-2	CASNNRANYGYTF	TGTGCCAGCAACAACAGGGCTAACTATGGCTACACCTTC
TRBV5-1	TRBD1	many	TRBJ2-7	CASSTGTGKTSYEQYF	TGCGCCAGCAGCACCGGGACAGGCAAAACCTCCTACGAGCAGTACTTC
TRBV5-1	.	few	TRBJ2-5	CASSLWQGKETQYF	TGCGCCAGCAGCTTGTGGCAGGGGAAAGAGACCCAGTACTTC
TRBV10-2	TRBD2	.	TRBJ2-2	CASSETGLGIGELFF	TGCGCCAGCAGTGAGACGGGACTAGGCATCGGGGAGCTGTTTTTT
TRBV20-1	TRBD2	many	TRBJ2-7	CSAESGTNYEQYF	TGCAGTGCAGAGAGCGGGACCAACTACGAGCAGTACTTC
TRBV10-3	.	many	TRBJ1-1	CAISVSATLDEAFF	TGTGCCATCAGTGTTTCGGCGACGCTTGATGAAGCTTTCTTT
TRBV27	.	.	TRBJ1-5	CASSSLRTQKGNQPQHF	TGTGCCAGCAGTTCGCTAAGGACCCAAAAGGGCAATCAGCCCCAGCATTTT
TRBV20-1	TRBD2	many	TRBJ2-3	CSASSGLAGGSPQYF	TGCAGTGCTAGCTCCGGGCTAGCGGGGGGGTCTCCGCAGTATTTT
TRBV12-3/TRBV12-4	TRBD1	many	TRBJ1-6	CASLGQGNSPLHF	TGTGCCAGCCTGGGACAGGGAAATTCACCCCTCCACTTT
TRBV10-3	.	few	TRBJ2-3	CAISEGGGRDVDTQYF	TGTGCCATCAGTGAAGGGGGGGGCCGGGATGTAGATACGCAGTATTTT
TRBV7-2	.	few	TRBJ2-1	CASSLSSVNEQFF	TGTGCCAGCAGCTTGTCTAGCGTCAATGAGCAGTTCTTC
TRBV12-3/TRBV12-4	.	.	TRBJ2-6	CAFSRRGQTHSGANVLTF	TGTGCCTTCAGCCGGAGGGGGCAGACCCACTCTGGGGCCAACGTCCTGACTTTC
TRBV12-3/TRBV12-4	.	.	TRBJ2-3	CAFSPGSWLSPPDTQYF	TGTGCCTTCAGTCCCGGTAGTTGGCTGTCCCCCCCAGATACGCAGTATTTT
TRBV6-5	.	many	TRBJ2-2	CASRRTTGELFF	TGTGCCAGCAGAAGAACGACCGGGGAGCTGTTTTTT
TRBV4-2	TRBD2	.	TRBJ2-3	CASSQDRLAGVTDTQYF	TGTGCCAGCAGCCAAGATCGACTAGCCGGGGTTACAGATACGCAGTATTTT
TRBV7-9	TRBD1	few	TRBJ1-4	CASSRTGGNEKLFF	TGTGCCAGCAGCCGGACAGGGGGCAATGAAAAACTGTTTTTT
TRBV5-1	TRBD1	.	TRBJ2-5	CASSLTRQGVGETQYF	TGCGCCAGCAGCTTGACTAGACAGGGCGTTGGCGAGACCCAGTACTTC
TRBV24-1	.	.	TRBJ1-4	CATSDSKYTTNEKLFF	TGTGCCACCAGTGATTCGAAGTATACAACTAATGAAAAACTGTTTTTT
TRBV24-1	.	many	TRBJ2-7	CATSDHLAHEQYF	TGTGCCACCAGCGACCACCTAGCCCACGAGCAGTACTTC
TRBV3-1	TRBD2	few	TRBJ2-1	CASSQDGTSGGRKFF	TGTGCCAGCAGCCAAGATGGTACTAGCGGGGGGCGTAAGTTCTTC
TRBV6-5	TRBD1	many	TRBJ1-1	CASSYLSGQMNTEAFF	TGTGCCAGCAGTTACCTCTCGGGACAGATGAACACTGAAGCTTTCTTT
TRBV29-1	TRBD2	many	TRBJ2-3	CSVAAGGSTDTQYF	TGCAGCGTTGCAGCGGGGGGGAGCACAGATACGCAGTATTTT
TRBV3-1	TRBD2	many	TRBJ2-3	CASSQPKTSQSTDTQYF	TGTGCCAGCAGCCAACCGAAGACTAGCCAAAGCACAGATACGCAGTATTTT
TRBV29-1	TRBD1	.	TRBJ1-3	CSVRTGGNTIYF	TGCAGCGTCCGGACAGGGGGAAACACCATATATTTT
TRBV12-3/TRBV12-4	.	many	TRBJ1-5	CASSPSTGSGNQPQHF	TGTGCCAGCAGTCCGTCGACAGGTTCTGGCAATCAGCCCCAGCATTTT
TRBV6-6	TRBD1	many	TRBJ1-2	CASSITGDYGYTF	TGTGCCAGCAGTATTACAGGGGACTATGGCTACACCTTC
TRBV28	TRBD1	many	TRBJ2-1	CASSFLQGAYNEQFF	TGTGCCAGCAGTTTCCTACAGGGGGCTTACAATGAGCAGTTCTTC
TRBV7-6	TRBD2	few	TRBJ2-7	CASSPQAGTTVYEQYF	TGTGCCAGCAGCCCCCAGGCAGGGACTACCGTTTACGAGCAGTACTTC
TRBV7-3	TRBD2	.	TRBJ2-2	CASSYFLAGGAGELFF	TGTGCCAGCAGCTATTTCCTTGCGGGAGGGGCCGGGGAGCTGTTTTTT
TRBV3-1	TRBD2	few	TRBJ2-2	CASSQGGLAGVTGELFF	TGTGCCAGCAGCCAAGGGGGTCTAGCGGGAGTCACTGGGGAGCTGTTTTTT
TRBV28	TRBD2	few	TRBJ2-1	CASRGTSGGAYNEQFF	TGTGCCAGCAGGGGGACTAGCGGGGGGGCGTACAATGAGCAGTTCTTC
TRBV27	TRBD1	few	TRBJ1-1	CASSSTGAPPEAFF	TGTGCCAGCAGTTCGACAGGGGCTCCCCCTGAAGCTTTCTTT
TRBV15	TRBD1	few	TRBJ2-3	CATSAFITGGTDTQYF	TGTGCCACCAGCGCATTTATTACAGGGGGCACAGATACGCAGTATTTT
TRBV12-3/TRBV12-4	TRBD2	.	TRBJ2-1	CTSSLARVSGLAFYNEQFF	TGTACCAGCAGTTTAGCGAGAGTTTCGGGACTAGCTTTTTACAATGAGCAGTTCTTC
TRBV19	TRBD2	.	TRBJ2-2	CASSIDPGLAGGSTGELFF	TGTGCCAGTAGTATAGACCCGGGACTAGCGGGAGGTAGCACCGGGGAGCTGTTTTTT
TRBV15	.	few	TRBJ2-7	CATSRGFILGDRKYSYEQYF	TGTGCCACCAGCAGAGGGTTTATTCTGGGCGACAGGAAATACTCCTACGAGCAGTACTTC
TRBV6-5	TRBD2	few	TRBJ2-5	CASSSGAGQETQYF	TGTGCCAGCAGTTCCGGAGCGGGGCAAGAGACCCAGTACTTC
TRBV5-1	TRBD1	many	TRBJ2-1	CASSLTGEREQFF	TGCGCCAGCAGCCTTACAGGGGAGCGTGAGCAGTTCTTC